This is a list of T cell receptor beta chains from one sample in a study of HIV-infected patients and healthy controls. One entry per CDR3 protein results from TCRdb running MiXCR on the 5' RACE reads. Here the sample spans roughly 10,000 distinct CDR3 sequences, around 7.5% being singletons. The sample consisted of blood. The receptors were sampled from an adult in good health. CDR3s leave out the opening cysteine and the closing phenylalanine or tryptophan. Size values are once, few and many counts, or a class for expanded clones, and some rows have none.

J: TRBJ2-1
V: TRBV7-2
size: medium-sized
CDR3: ASSLSGNEQF

J: TRBJ1-1
V: TRBV6-5
size: many
CDR3: ASSYRPGGGTEAF

J: TRBJ1-1
V: TRBV3-1
size: many
CDR3: ASSQGYTEAF

J: TRBJ1-6
V: TRBV27
size: many
CDR3: ASSWTGFNSPLH

J: TRBJ1-4
V: TRBV4-1
size: many
CDR3: AAQGPNEKLF

J: TRBJ2-4
V: TRBV28
size: medium-sized
CDR3: ASSLSPGGVKNIQY

J: TRBJ2-7
V: TRBV7-7
size: -
CDR3: ASRPLDFYEQY

J: TRBJ1-2
V: TRBV20-1
size: medium-sized
CDR3: SANTGNYGYT

J: TRBJ2-7
V: TRBV4-2
size: many
CDR3: ASSPRTSGGSYEQY

J: TRBJ2-5
V: TRBV3-1
size: medium-sized
CDR3: ASSPGQGPRETQY

J: TRBJ2-1
V: TRBV7-7
size: few
CDR3: ASSLFGRTYNEQF

J: TRBJ2-2
V: TRBV3-1
size: many
CDR3: ASSLGETYTGELF

J: TRBJ2-3
V: TRBV29-1
size: medium-sized
CDR3: SVDQGPSTDTQY

J: TRBJ2-5
V: TRBV5-6
size: many
CDR3: ASSLEHQPYMTQY

J: TRBJ2-1
V: TRBV11-2
size: many
CDR3: ASSLAAGTVSYNEQF

J: TRBJ2-5
V: TRBV15
size: many
CDR3: ATSRDSGQETQY

J: TRBJ1-5
V: TRBV27
size: medium-sized
CDR3: ASSREGVRQNQPQH

J: TRBJ1-5
V: TRBV28
size: -
CDR3: ASSFGVNQPPH

J: TRBJ2-1
V: TRBV7-2
size: few
CDR3: ASTPQAGGLDEQF

J: TRBJ1-2
V: TRBV20-1
size: medium-sized
CDR3: SAFFRANYGYT

J: TRBJ1-2
V: TRBV20-1
size: -
CDR3: SARRWGAENYGYT

J: TRBJ2-6
V: TRBV27
size: medium-sized
CDR3: ASTFTGSGANVLT

J: TRBJ2-7
V: TRBV27
size: many
CDR3: ASSGSGTGVFEQY

J: TRBJ1-1
V: TRBV5-1
size: -
CDR3: ASSLGTPEAF

J: TRBJ1-2
V: TRBV28
size: -
CDR3: ASSSSGRFYGYT

J: TRBJ1-5
V: TRBV20-1
size: many
CDR3: SAGAGTGVGSNQPQH

J: TRBJ2-4
V: TRBV6-5
size: medium-sized
CDR3: ASSYTGVGNIQY

J: TRBJ2-1
V: TRBV4-2
size: medium-sized
CDR3: ASSQGYLAGPDNEQF

J: TRBJ2-2
V: TRBV5-4
size: medium-sized
CDR3: ASSWGQGQNTGELF

J: TRBJ2-1
V: TRBV10-2
size: many
CDR3: ASSGSRGGAGASDEQF

J: TRBJ2-3
V: TRBV7-2
size: medium-sized
CDR3: ASSFPTSPTTDTQY

J: TRBJ2-1
V: TRBV11-2
size: -
CDR3: ASSLYGIPF

J: TRBJ1-4
V: TRBV7-2
size: many
CDR3: ASSPDTFNEKLF

J: TRBJ1-2
V: TRBV7-8
size: medium-sized
CDR3: ASTSPLRGSSGYT

J: TRBJ1-2
V: TRBV6-2/TRBV6-3
size: many
CDR3: ASMLSWDRGYGYT

J: TRBJ2-1
V: TRBV7-9
size: medium-sized
CDR3: ASSPAGTPPGHNEQF

J: TRBJ2-2
V: TRBV7-9
size: few
CDR3: ASSPPGANTGELF

J: TRBJ1-1
V: TRBV7-9
size: medium-sized
CDR3: ASSLMRGRGTEAF

J: TRBJ2-3
V: TRBV4-3
size: medium-sized
CDR3: ASSQVAASGADTQY

J: TRBJ1-1
V: TRBV6-5
size: many
CDR3: ASSQTGATTEAF

J: TRBJ2-3
V: TRBV7-2
size: medium-sized
CDR3: ASSVGLASPDTQY

J: TRBJ2-1
V: TRBV11-2
size: -
CDR3: ASPPERTYSHEQF